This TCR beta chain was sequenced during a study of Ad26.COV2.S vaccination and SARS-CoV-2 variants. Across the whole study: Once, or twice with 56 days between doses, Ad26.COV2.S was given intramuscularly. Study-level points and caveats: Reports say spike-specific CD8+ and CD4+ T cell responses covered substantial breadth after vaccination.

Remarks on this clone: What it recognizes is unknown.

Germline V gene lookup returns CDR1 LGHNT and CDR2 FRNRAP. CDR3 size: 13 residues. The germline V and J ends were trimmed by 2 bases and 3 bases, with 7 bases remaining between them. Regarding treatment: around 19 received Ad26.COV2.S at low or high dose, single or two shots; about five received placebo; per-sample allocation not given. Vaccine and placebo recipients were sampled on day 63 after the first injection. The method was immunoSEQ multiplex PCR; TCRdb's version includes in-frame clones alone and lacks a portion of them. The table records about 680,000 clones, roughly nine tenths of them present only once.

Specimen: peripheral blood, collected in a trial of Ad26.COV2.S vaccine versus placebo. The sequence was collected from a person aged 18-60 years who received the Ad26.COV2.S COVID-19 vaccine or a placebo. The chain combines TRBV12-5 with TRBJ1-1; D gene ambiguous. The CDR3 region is CASGLTRDTEAFF. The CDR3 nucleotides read TGTGCTAGTGGTTTGACTAGGGACACTGAAGCTTTCTTT.